Sequencing of this TCR beta chain was carried out in a study of blood T cell repertoires in COVID-19. CDR3 length: 14 residues. Germline V CDR1 and CDR2: SNHLY, FYNNEI. The V end was cut by 9 bases, the J end by 0 bases, with 12 bases between. The assay was immunoSEQ multiplex PCR, and TCRdb's table has in-frame clones only and misses some. The table has over 45,000 clones, about 83% seen once. The chain carries TRBV2 and TRBJ1-5, with D perhaps TRBD1 (5 bases). Sequencing input: peripheral blood. The TCR originated in a human donor in a cohort sampled during active COVID-19. The CDR3 nucleotides are TGTGCCAGTGGGAAGGGGTTTAGCAATCAGCCCCAGCATTTT. Its translation: CASGKGFSNQPQHF.